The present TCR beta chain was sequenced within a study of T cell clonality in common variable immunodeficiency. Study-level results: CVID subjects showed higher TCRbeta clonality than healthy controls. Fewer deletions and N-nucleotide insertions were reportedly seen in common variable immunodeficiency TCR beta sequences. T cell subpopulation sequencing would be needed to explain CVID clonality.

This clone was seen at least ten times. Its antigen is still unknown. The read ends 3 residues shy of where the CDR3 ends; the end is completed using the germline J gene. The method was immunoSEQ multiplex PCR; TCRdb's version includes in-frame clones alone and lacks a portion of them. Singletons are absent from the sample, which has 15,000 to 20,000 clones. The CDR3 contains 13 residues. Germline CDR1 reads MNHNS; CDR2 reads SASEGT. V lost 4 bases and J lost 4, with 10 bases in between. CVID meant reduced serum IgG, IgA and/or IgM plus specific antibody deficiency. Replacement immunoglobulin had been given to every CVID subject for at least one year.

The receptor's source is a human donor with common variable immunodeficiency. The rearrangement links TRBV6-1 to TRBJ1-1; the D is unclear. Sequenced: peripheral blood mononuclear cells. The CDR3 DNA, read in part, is TGTGCCAGCAGTGCAAGGCCCTCCACTGAA. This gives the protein CASSARPSTE. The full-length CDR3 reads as CASSARPSTEAFF.